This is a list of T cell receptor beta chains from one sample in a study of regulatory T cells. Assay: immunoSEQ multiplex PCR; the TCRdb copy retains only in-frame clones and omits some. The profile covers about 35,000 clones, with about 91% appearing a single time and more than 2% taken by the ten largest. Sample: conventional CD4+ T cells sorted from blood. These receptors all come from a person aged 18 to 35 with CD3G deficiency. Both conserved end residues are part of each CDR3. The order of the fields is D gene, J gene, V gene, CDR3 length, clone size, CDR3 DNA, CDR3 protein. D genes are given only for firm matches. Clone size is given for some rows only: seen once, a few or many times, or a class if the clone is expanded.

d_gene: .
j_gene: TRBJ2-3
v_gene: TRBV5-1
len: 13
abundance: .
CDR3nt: TGCGCCAGCAGTCAATACACGGCAGATACGCAGTATTTT
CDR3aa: CASSQYTADTQYF

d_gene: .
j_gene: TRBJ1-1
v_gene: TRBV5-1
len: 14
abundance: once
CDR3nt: TGCGCCAGCAGTCTGAGCCCGGGCCTCACTGAAGCTTTCTTT
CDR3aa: CASSLSPGLTEAFF

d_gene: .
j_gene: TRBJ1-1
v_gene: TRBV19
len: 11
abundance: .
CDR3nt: TGTGCCAGTAGTATTGGACGGGAAGCTTTCTTT
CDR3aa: CASSIGREAFF

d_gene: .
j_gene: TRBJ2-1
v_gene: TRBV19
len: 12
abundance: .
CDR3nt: TGTGCCAGTAGTGACCGACGGGATGAGCAGTTCTTC
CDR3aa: CASSDRRDEQFF

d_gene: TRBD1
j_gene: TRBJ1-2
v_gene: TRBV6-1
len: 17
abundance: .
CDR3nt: TGTGCCAGCAGTGTTAGTTTGGGACGGACAGGGGGATATGGCTACACCTTC
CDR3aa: CASSVSLGRTGGYGYTF

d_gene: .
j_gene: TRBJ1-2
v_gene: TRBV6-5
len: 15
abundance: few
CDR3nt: TGTGCCAGCAGTTACCAAGGGACACTAAACTATGGCTACACCTTC
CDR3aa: CASSYQGTLNYGYTF

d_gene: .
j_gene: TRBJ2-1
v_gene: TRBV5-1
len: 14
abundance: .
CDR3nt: TGCGCCAGCAGCAGGTTATCAGAGGTGGATGAGCAGTTCTTC
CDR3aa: CASSRLSEVDEQFF

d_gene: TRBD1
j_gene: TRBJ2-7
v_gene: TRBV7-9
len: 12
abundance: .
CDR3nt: TGTGCCAGCAGCTTGACAGGGTACGAGCAGTACTTC
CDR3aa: CASSLTGYEQYF

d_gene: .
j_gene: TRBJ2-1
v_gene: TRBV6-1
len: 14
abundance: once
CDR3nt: TGTGCCACCAGGGGCAGGGGTTCCTACAATGAGCAGTTCTTC
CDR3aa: CATRGRGSYNEQFF

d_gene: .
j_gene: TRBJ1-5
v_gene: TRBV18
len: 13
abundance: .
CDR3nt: TGTGCCAGCTCACCTTCTCAAGATCACCCCCAGCATTTT
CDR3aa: CASSPSQDHPQHF

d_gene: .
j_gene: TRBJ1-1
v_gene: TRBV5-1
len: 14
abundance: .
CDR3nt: TGCGCCAGCAGCTTGGCCTGGGGGGACACTGAAGCTTTCTTT
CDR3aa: CASSLAWGDTEAFF

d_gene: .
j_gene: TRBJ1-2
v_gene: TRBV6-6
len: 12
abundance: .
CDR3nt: TGTGCCAGCAGTTTACAGGGCGGGGGCTACACCTTC
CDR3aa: CASSLQGGGYTF

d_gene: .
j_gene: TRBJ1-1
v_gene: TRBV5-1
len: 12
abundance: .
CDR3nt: TGCGCCAGCAGCTTGGAAGGGGAGGAAGCTTTCTTT
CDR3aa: CASSLEGEEAFF

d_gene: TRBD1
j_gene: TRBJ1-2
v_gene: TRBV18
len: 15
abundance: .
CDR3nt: TGTGCCAGCTCACCACGCGGACAGGGACACTATGGCTACACCTTC
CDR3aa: CASSPRGQGHYGYTF

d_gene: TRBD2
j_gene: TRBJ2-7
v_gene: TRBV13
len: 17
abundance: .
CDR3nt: TGTGCCAGCAGCTTACGTGGACTAGCGGGAGGGGCCCACGAGCAGTACTTC
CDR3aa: CASSLRGLAGGAHEQYF

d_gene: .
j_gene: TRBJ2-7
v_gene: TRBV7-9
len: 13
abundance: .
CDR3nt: TGTGCCAGCAGCTTAGCTGGAGGGGACGAGCAGTACTTC
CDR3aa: CASSLAGGDEQYF

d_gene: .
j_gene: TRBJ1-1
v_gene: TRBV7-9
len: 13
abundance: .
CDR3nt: TGTGCCAGCAGTAAATCTTCTAACACTGAAGCTTTCTTT
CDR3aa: CASSKSSNTEAFF

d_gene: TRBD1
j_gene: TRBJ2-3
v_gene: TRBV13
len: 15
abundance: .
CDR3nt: TGTGCCAGCAGCCGAATGGGACAGGGGACAGATACGCAGTATTTT
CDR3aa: CASSRMGQGTDTQYF

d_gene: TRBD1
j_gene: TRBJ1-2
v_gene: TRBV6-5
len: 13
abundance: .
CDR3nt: TGTGCCAGCAGTCGCACAGGGGGCGGAGGCTACACCTTC
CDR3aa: CASSRTGGGGYTF

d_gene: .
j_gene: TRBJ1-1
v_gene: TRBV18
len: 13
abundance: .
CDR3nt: TGTGCCAGCTCACAAAAGGGGAACACTGAAGCTTTCTTT
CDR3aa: CASSQKGNTEAFF

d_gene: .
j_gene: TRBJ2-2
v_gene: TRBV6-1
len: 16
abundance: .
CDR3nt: TGTGCCAGCAGTGAAAGAAAACTTGGGAAAACCGGGGAGCTGTTTTTT
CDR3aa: CASSERKLGKTGELFF

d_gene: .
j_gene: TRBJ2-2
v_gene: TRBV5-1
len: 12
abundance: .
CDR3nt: TGCGCCAGCAGCTCTATCACCGGGGAGCTGTTTTTT
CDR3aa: CASSSITGELFF

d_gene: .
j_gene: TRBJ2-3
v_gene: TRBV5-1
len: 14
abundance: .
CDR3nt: TGCGCCAGCAGCTTTGGAACCTACACAGATACGCAGTATTTT
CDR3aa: CASSFGTYTDTQYF

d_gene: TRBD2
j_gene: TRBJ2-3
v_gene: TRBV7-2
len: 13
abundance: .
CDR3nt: TGTGCCAGCAGCCCCGGGCGGGGGGGTACGCAGTATTTT
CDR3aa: CASSPGRGGTQYF

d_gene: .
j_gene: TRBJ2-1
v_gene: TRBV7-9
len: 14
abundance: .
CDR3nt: TGTGCCAGCAGCTCCGAGGGAGGACGGGATGAGCAGTTCTTC
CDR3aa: CASSSEGGRDEQFF

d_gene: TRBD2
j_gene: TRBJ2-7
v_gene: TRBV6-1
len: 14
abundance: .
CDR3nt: TGTGCCAGCAGTGTCTCTAGCGGGACCTACGAGCAGTACTTC
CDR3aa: CASSVSSGTYEQYF

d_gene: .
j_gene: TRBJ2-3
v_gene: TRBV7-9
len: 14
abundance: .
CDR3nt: TGTGCCAGCAGCCGTACCCGGGACACAGATACGCAGTATTTT
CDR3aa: CASSRTRDTDTQYF

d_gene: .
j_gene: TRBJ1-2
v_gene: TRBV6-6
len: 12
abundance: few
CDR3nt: TGTGCCAGCAGTTACTCCGGCCGGCACGCCACCTTC
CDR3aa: CASSYSGRHATF

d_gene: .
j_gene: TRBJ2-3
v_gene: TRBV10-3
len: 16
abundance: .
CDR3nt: TGTGCCATCAGTGAGTCAGTAGGGGCCGCCACAGATACGCAGTATTTT
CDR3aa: CAISESVGAATDTQYF

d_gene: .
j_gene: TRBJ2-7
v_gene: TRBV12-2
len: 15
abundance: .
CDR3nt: TGTGCAAGTCGCTCCTGGACAGCCCCCTCCTACGAGCAGTACTTC
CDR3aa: CASRSWTAPSYEQYF

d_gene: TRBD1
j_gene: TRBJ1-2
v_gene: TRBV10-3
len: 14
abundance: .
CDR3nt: TGTGCCATCAGCCGGACAGGGGTAGTTGAAGGCTACACCTTC
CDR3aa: CAISRTGVVEGYTF

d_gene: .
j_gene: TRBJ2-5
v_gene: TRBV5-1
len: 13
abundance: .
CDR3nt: TGCGCCAGCAGCTTGACTATAAAAGAGACCCAGTACTTC
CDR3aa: CASSLTIKETQYF

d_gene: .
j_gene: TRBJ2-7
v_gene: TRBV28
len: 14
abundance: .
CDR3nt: TGTGCCAGCAGTGCCTCGGGGACCCTCTCCGAGCAGTACTTC
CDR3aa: CASSASGTLSEQYF

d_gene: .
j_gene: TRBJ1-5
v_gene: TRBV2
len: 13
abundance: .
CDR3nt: TGTGCCAGCAGTTGGGGTCTTCATCGGCCCCAGCATTTT
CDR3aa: CASSWGLHRPQHF

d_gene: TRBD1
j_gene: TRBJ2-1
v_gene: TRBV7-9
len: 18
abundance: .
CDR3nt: TGTGCCAGCAGCAGGACAGGGGGCCACCTCGCCTCCTACAATGAGCAGTTCTTC
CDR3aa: CASSRTGGHLASYNEQFF

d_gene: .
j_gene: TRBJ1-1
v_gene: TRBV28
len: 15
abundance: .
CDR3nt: TGTGCCAGCAGTCTCCCGGGACTGGGGAACACTGAAGCTTTCTTT
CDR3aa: CASSLPGLGNTEAFF

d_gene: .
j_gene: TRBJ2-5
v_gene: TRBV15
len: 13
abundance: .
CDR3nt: TGTGCCACCAGCAGAGGGGGGGAAGAGACCCAGTACTTC
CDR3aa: CATSRGGEETQYF

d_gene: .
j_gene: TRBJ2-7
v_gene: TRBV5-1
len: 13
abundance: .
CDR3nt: TGCGCCAGCAAGAGGACGGCTTCCTACGAGCAGTACTTC
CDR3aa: CASKRTASYEQYF

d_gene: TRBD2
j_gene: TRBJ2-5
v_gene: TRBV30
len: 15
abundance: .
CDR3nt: TGTGCCTGGAGTGTAGGTAGCGGGTACCAAGAGACCCAGTACTTC
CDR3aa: CAWSVGSGYQETQYF

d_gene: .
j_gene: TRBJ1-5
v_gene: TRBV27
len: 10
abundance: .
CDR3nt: TGTGCCACACTTAACCCGGGTTACTTTTTT
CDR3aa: CATLNPGYFF

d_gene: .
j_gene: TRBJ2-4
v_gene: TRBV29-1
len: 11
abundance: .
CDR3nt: TGCAGCGTCAGGATAGAAAACATTCAGTACTTC
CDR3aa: CSVRIENIQYF

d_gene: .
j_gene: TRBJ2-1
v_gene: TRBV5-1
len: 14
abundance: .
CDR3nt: TGCGCCAGCAGCTTGGCCGACAGTTACAATGAGCAGTTCTTC
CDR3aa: CASSLADSYNEQFF

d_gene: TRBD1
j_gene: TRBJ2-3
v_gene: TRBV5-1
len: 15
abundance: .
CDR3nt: TGCGCCAGCAGCGAGGGACAGGGGGCTTGGGATACGCAGTATTTT
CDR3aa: CASSEGQGAWDTQYF

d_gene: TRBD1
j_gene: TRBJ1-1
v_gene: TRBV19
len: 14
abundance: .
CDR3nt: TGTGCCAGTAGTCCTGGGGGACAGTACACTGAAGCTTTCTTT
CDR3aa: CASSPGGQYTEAFF

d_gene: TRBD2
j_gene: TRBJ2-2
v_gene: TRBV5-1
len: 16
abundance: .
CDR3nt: TGCGCCAGCAGCTTGGGGACTAGCGGGGGATCCGGGGAGCTGTTTTTT
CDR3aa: CASSLGTSGGSGELFF

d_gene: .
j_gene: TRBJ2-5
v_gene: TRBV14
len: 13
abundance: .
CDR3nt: TGTGCCAGCAGCCACAGAACTCAAGAGACCCAGTACTTC
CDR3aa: CASSHRTQETQYF

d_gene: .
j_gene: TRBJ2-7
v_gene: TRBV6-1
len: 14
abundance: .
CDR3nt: TGTGCCAGCAGTGACCAGGGTTTTTCCTACGAGCAGTACTTC
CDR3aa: CASSDQGFSYEQYF

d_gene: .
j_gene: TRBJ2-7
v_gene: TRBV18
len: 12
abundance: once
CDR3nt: TGTGCCAGCTCGAGAGGAGGCTACGAGCAGTACTTC
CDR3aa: CASSRGGYEQYF

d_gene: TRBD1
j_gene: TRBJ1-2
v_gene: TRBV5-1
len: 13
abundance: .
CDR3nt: TGCGCCAGCAGCTTGGGGGAGACAGGGGGCTACACCTTC
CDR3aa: CASSLGETGGYTF

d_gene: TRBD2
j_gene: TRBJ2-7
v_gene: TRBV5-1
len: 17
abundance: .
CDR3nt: TGCGCCAGCAGCCTGGACTCGGGGGGGCATTCTCACTACGAGCAGTACTTC
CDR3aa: CASSLDSGGHSHYEQYF

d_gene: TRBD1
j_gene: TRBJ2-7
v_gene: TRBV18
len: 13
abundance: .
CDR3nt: TGTGCCAGCTCCCCTGGGACAGCGAGGGAGCAGTACTTC
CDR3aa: CASSPGTAREQYF

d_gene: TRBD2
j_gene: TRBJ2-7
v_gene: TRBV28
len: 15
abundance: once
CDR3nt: TGTGCCAGCAGTCCTGGGACTAGCGGGAGTGGCGAGCAGTACTTC
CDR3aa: CASSPGTSGSGEQYF

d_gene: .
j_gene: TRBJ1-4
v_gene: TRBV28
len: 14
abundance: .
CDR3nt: TGTGCCAGCAGTTACGCAGGGGATCGTGAAAAACTGTTTTTT
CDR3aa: CASSYAGDREKLFF

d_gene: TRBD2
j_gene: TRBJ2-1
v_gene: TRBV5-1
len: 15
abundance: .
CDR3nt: TGCGCCAGCAGCCCTAGCGGAAGCTCCTACAATGAGCAGTTCTTC
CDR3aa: CASSPSGSSYNEQFF

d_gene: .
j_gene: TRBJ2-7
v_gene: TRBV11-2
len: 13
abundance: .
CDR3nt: TGTGCCAGCAGCTTAGTATATCGCGGCGAGCAGTACTTC
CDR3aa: CASSLVYRGEQYF

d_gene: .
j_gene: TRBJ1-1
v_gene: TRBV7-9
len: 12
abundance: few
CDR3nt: TGTGCCAGCAGCTGGGGGGACACTGAAGCTTTCTTT
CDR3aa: CASSWGDTEAFF

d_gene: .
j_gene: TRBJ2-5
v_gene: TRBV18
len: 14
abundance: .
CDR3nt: TGTGCCAGCTCACCACGGGATATGGTAAAGACCCAGTACTTC
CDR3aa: CASSPRDMVKTQYF

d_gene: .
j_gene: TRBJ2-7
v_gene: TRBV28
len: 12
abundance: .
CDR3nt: TGTGCCAGCAGCCCCCCGGGACACGAGCAGTACTTC
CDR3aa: CASSPPGHEQYF

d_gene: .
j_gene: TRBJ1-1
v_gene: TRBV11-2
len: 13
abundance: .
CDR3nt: TGTGCCAGCAGCTTGAGCCTGAACACTGAAGCTTTCTTT
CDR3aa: CASSLSLNTEAFF

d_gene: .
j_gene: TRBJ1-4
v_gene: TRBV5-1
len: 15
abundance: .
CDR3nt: TGCGCCAGCAGCTCGACCGGGGCAACTAATGAAAAACTGTTTTTT
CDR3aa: CASSSTGATNEKLFF